This TCR beta chain was documented in a study of blood T cell repertoires in COVID-19. About the research overall: The United States, Italy and Spain were the sources of the acute and convalescent COVID-19 samples.

CDR3 length equals 14 residues. Germline-derived CDR1 and CDR2 are ENHRY and SYGVKD. The V gene lost 4 bases and the J gene lost 8 bases, with 17 bases spanning the gap. The assay was immunoSEQ multiplex PCR, and TCRdb's table has in-frame clones only and misses some. Of 400,000 or so clones detected, 80% to 90% appear once; the ten largest clones hold around 1.9%. The clonotype was recovered from a man in his forties or fifties in a cohort exposed to, infected with or recovered from COVID-19 (not recorded which). Sequencing input: PBMCs or T cells enriched from blood (not recorded which). The chain combines TRBV10-3 with TRBJ1-2; no definite D call. The DNA for the CDR3 is TGTGCCATCAGTGTAAGCGGCTTAGGTTTCGGCTACACCTTC. This gives the protein CAISVSGLGFGYTF.